This T cell receptor (beta chain) comes out of a study of blood T cell repertoires in COVID-19. Study-wide context: Sites in the United States, Italy and Spain provided acute and convalescent COVID-19 samples. T cells, B-cell-depleted T cells, or PBMCs provided the cDNA or gDNA that served as material.

Per the original methods: Reference gene primer amplification yielded estimated nucleated cell counts. The protocol was immunoSEQ multiplex PCR, while the TCRdb copy is restricted to in-frame clones and leaves out a portion. D and trimming were read from the DNA, whereas the V and J calls and clone size are those reported in that table. Of 400,000 or so clones listed, around 90% are singletons. J lost 4 bases, V lost 4 bases, and 15 bases had no gene match. Germline CDR1 is SGHNT and CDR2 is YYREEE (reference sequence). This CDR3 has 17 residues. The sequence was collected from a human donor in a cohort sampled during active COVID-19. The sample consisted of peripheral blood. The chain employs TRBV5-4 and TRBJ2-3; 7 positions agree with TRBD2. The CDR3 loop is CASSQPGLLKEADTQYF. The CDR3 nucleotides are TGTGCCAGCAGCCAGCCGGGACTACTAAAGGAAGCAGATACGCAGTATTTT.